This T cell receptor beta chain was observed in a study of patients and donors after allogeneic stem cell transplantation. MiXCR, run by TCRdb on the RT-PCR reads, gives a single entry per CDR3 protein. The table shows 28,000 or so distinct CDR3 sequences, with under 7.5% occurring only once. The V end was cut by 7 bases, the J end by 8 bases, with 14 bases between. The length of the CDR3 is 13 residues. Per germline, CDR1 MDHEN and CDR2 SYDVKM. This clonotype has ten or more counts. Input material: blood, either unsorted or a sorted T cell fraction (not recorded which). The chain is built from TRBV28 and TRBJ2-2; D is perhaps TRBD2 (5 bases). The origin of this receptor is a human donor who was either an allogeneic HSCT recipient or a stem cell or donor lymphocyte infusion donor (not recorded which). It is not recorded whose cells these are; they may come from a transplant donor. The CDR3 bases are TGTGCCAGCAACCGGGATCCCCAGGGGGAGCTGTTTTTT. Translating gives CASNRDPQGELFF.